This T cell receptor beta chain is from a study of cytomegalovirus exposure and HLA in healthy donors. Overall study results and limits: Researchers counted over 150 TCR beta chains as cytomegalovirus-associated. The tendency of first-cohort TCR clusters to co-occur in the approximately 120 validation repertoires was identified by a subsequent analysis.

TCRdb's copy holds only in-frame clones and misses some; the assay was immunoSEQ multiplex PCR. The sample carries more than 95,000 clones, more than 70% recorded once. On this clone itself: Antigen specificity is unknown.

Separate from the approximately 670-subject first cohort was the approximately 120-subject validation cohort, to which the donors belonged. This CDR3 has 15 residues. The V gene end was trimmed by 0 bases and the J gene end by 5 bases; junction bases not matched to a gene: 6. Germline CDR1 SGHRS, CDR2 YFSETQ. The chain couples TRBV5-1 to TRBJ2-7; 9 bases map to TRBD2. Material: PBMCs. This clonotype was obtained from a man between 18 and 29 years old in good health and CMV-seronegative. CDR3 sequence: CASSLVAGDFDEQYF. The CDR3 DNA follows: TGCGCCAGCAGCTTGGTAGCGGGAGATTTCGACGAGCAGTACTTC.